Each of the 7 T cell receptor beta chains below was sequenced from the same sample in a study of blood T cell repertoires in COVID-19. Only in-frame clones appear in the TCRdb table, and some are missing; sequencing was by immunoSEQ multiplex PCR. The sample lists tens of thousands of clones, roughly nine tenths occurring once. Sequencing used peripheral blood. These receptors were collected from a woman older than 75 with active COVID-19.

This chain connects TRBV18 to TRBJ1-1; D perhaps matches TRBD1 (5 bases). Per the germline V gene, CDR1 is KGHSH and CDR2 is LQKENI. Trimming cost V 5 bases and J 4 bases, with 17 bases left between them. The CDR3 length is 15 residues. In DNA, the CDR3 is TGTGCCAGCTCAACACGGGGCAGACACTCCACTGAAGCTTTCTTT. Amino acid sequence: CASSTRGRHSTEAFF.

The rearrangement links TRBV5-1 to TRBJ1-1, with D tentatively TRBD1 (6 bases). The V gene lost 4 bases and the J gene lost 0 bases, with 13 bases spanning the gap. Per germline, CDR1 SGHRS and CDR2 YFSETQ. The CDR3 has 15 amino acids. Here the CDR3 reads CASSLGQTMNTEAFF. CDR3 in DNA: TGCGCCAGCAGCCTAGGACAGACGATGAACACTGAAGCTTTCTTT.

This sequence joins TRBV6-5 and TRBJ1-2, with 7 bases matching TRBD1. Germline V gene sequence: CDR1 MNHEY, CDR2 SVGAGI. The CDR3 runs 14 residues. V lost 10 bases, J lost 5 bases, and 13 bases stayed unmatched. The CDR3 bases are TGTGCCACCACGCGTCCGGCAGGGGGTTATGGCTACACCTTC. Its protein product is CATTRPAGGYGYTF.

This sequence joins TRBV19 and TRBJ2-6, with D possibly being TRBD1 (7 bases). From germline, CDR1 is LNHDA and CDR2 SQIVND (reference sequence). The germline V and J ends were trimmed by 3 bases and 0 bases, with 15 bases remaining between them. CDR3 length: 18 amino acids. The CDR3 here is CASSMEGQLTSGANVLTF. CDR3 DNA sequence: TGTGCCAGTAGTATGGAGGGACAGTTAACCTCTGGGGCCAACGTCCTGACTTTC.

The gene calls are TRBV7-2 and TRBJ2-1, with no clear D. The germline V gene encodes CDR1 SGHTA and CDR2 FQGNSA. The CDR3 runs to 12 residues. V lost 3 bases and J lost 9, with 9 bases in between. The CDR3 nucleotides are TGTGCCAGCAGCTTTTCTAGTTCTGAGCAGTTCTTC. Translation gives CASSFSSSEQFF.

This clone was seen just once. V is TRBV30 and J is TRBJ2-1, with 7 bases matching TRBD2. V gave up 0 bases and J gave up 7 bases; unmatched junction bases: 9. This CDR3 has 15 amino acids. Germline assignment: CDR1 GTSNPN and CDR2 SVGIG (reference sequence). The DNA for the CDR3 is TGTGCCTGGAGTGTAGGGCTAGCGGTAGGGAATGAGCAGTTCTTC. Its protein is CAWSVGLAVGNEQFF.

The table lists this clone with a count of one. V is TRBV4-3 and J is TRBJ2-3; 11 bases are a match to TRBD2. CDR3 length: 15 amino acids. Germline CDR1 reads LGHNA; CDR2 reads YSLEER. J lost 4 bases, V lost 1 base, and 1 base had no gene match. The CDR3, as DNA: TGCGCCAGCAGCCAAGTTAGCGGGAGGGCAGATACGCAGTATTTT. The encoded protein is CASSQVSGRADTQYF.